This T cell receptor beta chain was sequenced in a study of blood T cell repertoires in COVID-19 (dated by TCRdb to between 2020 and 2021). Background for the entire study: The collaborator samples originated in the United States, Italy and Spain and spanned the acute and convalescent phases of COVID-19. Where available, HLA class I and class II types were taken from metadata supplied by the sample provider and were not determined by assay-based typing. The repertoires were made available in a free public database intended to serve as a resource for research on the immune response to SARS-CoV-2. The material from the prospective study consisted of cDNA or gDNA derived from T cells, B-cell-depleted T cells, or PBMCs. A de-identified subject ID, COVID-19 status, age in years and sex were almost always included in the sample metadata. The samples were drawn from two sources: the first 160 participants of the ongoing ImmuneRACE study, and 1,000 to 1,500 subjects contributed by 6 global collaborators. The dataset comprised deeply sampled blood TCRbeta repertoires from subjects exposed to, actively infected with, or recovered from COVID-19.

A remark on this clone: The target of this receptor is not known. No qualities accompany the bases; no much larger clone lies one base away.

Each collaborating institution followed its own protocols to collect whole blood in K2EDTA tubes. For TCRbeta analysis, collaborators shipped samples in one of three forms: frozen whole blood, isolated PBMCs, or DNA extracted from either of those sample types. The paper's findings and limits, for the study overall: Clinical and demographic metadata were provided uncurated, with the amount varying by source and participant.

The germline V gene sets CDR1 to MNHEY and CDR2 to SVGEGT. Its CDR3 holds 12 amino acids, cysteine through phenylalanine. Of all the DNA, just the CDR3 is kept, 36 bases in frame from base 1. Relative to germline, V is 6 bases shorter and J is 11 bases shorter, with 15 bases between their ends. TCRbeta CDR3 regions were amplified from genomic DNA by means of the immunoSEQ Assay, a bias-controlled multiplex PCR. In the paper's pipeline: The number of nucleated cells in each sample was estimated from the amplification of reference gene primers within the assay. To quantify the absolute abundance of each unique TCRbeta CDR3 rearrangement, sequence reads were collapsed and filtered. For each sample, productive Simpson clonality was calculated by taking the square root of Simpson's diversity index across productive rearrangements. Here the immuneACCESS table is served through TCRdb, limited to in-frame sequences with V and J called. Missing clones are a known gap in these copies; in checked studies unresolved V genes cover under half, and the rest lacks a known reason. V and J calls and clone size are as listed in that table; D and trimming were resolved from the DNA. The sample records 110,000 to 150,000 clones, roughly 91% of which are singletons. The ten largest make up about 2.9% of the sample.

The receptor was isolated from a man in his sixties with active or convalescent COVID-19. The specimen sequenced was peripheral blood. Rearrangement joined TRBV6-2 or TRBV6-3 to TRBJ2-3; a weak D assignment points to TRBD2 (5 bases agree). CDR3 protein: CASSLTGEGQYF. The DNA is TGTGCCAGCAGCCTCACCGGAGAGGGGCAGTATTTT.